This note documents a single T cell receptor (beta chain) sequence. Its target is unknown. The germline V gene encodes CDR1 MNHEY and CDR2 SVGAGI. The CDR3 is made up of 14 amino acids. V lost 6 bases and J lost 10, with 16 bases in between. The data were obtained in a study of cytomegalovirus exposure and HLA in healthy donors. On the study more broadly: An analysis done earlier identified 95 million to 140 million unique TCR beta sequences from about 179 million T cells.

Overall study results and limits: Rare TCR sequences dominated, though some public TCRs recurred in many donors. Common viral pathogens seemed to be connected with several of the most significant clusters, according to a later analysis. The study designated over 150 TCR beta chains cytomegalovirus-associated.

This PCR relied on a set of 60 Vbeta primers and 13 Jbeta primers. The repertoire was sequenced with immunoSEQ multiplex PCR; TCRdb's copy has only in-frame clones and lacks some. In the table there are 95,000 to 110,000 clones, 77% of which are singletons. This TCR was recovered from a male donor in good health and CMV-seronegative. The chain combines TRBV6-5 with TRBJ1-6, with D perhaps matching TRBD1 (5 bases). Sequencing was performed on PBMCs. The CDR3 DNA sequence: TGTGCCAGCAGCCAGCAGGGTTTCTGGTCACCCCTCCACTTT. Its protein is CASSQQGFWSPLHF.